This paragraph reports one T cell receptor beta chain. The sample comes from a study of PD-L1 blockade in urothelial cancer. The time point: pretreatment peripheral blood. Clones were read by immunoSEQ multiplex PCR, and TCRdb kept only the in-frame ones, dropping some. The data contain about 87,000 clones, 84% of them singletons. This CDR3 is 14 amino acids long. CDR1 SEHNR and CDR2 FQNEAQ come from the germline V gene (reference sequence). The trim removed 5 bases at V and 4 bases at J, leaving 7 bases unmatched. Sequences were derived from PBMCs, sampled around atezolizumab (anti-PD-L1) treatment. This chain connects TRBV7-9 to TRBJ1-2; TRBD1 agrees at 7 bases. The source is a man aged 60 to 75 with urothelial cancer. CDR3 residues: CASSEPGTAYGYTF. The CDR3 region has the DNA TGTGCCAGCAGCGAACCAGGGACAGCCTATGGCTACACCTTC.